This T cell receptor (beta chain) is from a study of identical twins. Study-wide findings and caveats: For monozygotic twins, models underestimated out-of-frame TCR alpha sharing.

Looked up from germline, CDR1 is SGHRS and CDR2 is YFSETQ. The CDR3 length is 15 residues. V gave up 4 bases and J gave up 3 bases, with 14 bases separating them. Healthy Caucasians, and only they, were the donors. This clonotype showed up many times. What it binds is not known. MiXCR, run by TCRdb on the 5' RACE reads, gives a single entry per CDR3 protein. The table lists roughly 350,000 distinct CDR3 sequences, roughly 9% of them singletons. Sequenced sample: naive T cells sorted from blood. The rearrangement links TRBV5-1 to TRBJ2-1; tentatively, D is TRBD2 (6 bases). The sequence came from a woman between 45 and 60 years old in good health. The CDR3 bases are TGCGCCAGCAGCCCGCCTACCGGGAGCTACAATGAGCAGTTCTTC. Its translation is CASSPPTGSYNEQFF. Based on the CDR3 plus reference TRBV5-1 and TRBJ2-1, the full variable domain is KAGVTQTPRYLIKTRGQQVTLSCSPISGHRSVSWYQQTPGQGLQFLFEYFSETQRNKGNFPGRFSGRQFSNSRSEMNVSTLELGDSALYLCASSPPTGSYNEQFFGPGTRLTVL.